Listed below are T cell receptor beta chains from one sample, sequenced in a study of blood T cells in healthy people across ages. From the 5' RACE reads, TCRdb called clonotypes with MiXCR, one entry per CDR3 protein. The sample yields 900,000 to 950,000 distinct CDR3 sequences, approximately 32% seen once. This sample was shared with a second study, whose subject was T cells of mothers and their children.

Sequenced: blood. These receptors were collected from a middle-aged woman in good health. The conserved cysteine and the conserved F or W are not part of the CDR3 here. Fields, in order: V gene, J gene, CDR3 protein.

>TRBV7-2|TRBJ1-5
ASSPPNQPQH
>TRBV10-3|TRBJ1-5
AISRGVNQPQH
>TRBV6-2/TRBV6-3|TRBJ1-2
ASSMRQGARYRYGYT
>TRBV7-9|TRBJ2-7
ASSVYGTYEQY
>TRBV20-1|TRBJ2-7
SAIGRAVEQY
>TRBV7-9|TRBJ1-3
ASSFQTGPSSGNTIY
>TRBV12-3/TRBV12-4|TRBJ2-7
ASSFGPHSYEQY
>TRBV12-3/TRBV12-4|TRBJ1-1
ASRSGARPGAEAF
>TRBV20-1|TRBJ2-3
SASLGMGRTDTQY
>TRBV5-1|TRBJ2-2
ASSPGQGLSGELF
>TRBV6-4|TRBJ2-1
ASTSRLAGDENNEQF
>TRBV18|.
ASSPRSRDYEQY
>TRBV6-2/TRBV6-3|TRBJ2-1
ASSYETGIYNEQF
>TRBV4-2|TRBJ2-7
ASSQDYRGRINEQY
>TRBV12-3/TRBV12-4|TRBJ2-2
ASSLLSSGGLPGELF
>TRBV10-3|TRBJ1-5
AISEGVSGQPQH
>TRBV7-3|TRBJ2-1
ASSPGQATVNEQF
>TRBV12-3/TRBV12-4|TRBJ2-1
ASSSGQFSYNEQF
>TRBV4-1|TRBJ2-1
ASSQWKGQETQF
>TRBV3-1|TRBJ2-7
ASSQGLAREQY
>TRBV25-1|TRBJ1-2
ASSDLSGGANYGYT
>TRBV10-3|TRBJ2-4
AINREPISKQY
>TRBV7-2|TRBJ1-5
ASSLAPGQLHQPQH
>TRBV4-1|TRBJ2-7
ASSHLEEIGYEQY
>TRBV12-3/TRBV12-4|TRBJ2-3
ASSSQVSDTQY
>TRBV7-2|TRBJ2-3
ASSSLPGGTSEDTQY
>TRBV6-5|TRBJ1-4
ASTPFGQGSEKLF
>TRBV6-6|TRBJ1-1
ASSPGPKSEAF
>TRBV5-1|TRBJ2-7
ASSQGTSGGPGNYEQY